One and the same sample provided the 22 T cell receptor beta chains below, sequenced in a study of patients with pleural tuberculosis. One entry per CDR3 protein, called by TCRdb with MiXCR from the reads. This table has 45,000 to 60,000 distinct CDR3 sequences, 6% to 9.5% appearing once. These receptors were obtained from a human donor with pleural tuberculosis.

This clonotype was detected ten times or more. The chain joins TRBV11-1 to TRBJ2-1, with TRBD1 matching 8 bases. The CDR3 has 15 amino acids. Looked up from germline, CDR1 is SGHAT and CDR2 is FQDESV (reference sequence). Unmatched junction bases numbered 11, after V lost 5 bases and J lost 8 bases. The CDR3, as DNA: TGTGCCAGCAGCCCGGAGGGACAGGTTCGGGATGAGCAGTTCTTC. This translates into CASSPEGQVRDEQFF.

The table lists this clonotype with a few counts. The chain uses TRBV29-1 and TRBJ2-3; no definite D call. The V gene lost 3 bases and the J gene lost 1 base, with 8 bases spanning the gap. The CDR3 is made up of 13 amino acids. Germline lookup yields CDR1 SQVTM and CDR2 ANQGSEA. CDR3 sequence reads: CSVEAVRTDTQYF. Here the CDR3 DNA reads TGCAGCGTTGAGGCGGTCCGCACAGATACGCAGTATTTT.

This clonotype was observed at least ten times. This CDR3 is CATSIDGGQDTQYF. In DNA form, the CDR3 reads TGTGCCACCAGTATCGACGGGGGGCAAGATACGCAGTATTTT. V usage is TRBV24-1 and J usage is TRBJ2-3, with D possibly being TRBD2 (7 bases). The CDR3 loop spans 14 amino acids. Germline assignment: CDR1 KGHDR and CDR2 SFDVKD. Trimming removed 6 bases at V and 5 bases at J, with 14 bases between.

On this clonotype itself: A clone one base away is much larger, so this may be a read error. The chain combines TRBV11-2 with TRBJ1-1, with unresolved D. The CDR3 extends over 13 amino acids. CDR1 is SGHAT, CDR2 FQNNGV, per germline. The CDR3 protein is CTSSAEGPSEAFF. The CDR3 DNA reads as TGTACCAGCAGCGCGGAAGGGCCCAGTGAAGCTTTCTTT.

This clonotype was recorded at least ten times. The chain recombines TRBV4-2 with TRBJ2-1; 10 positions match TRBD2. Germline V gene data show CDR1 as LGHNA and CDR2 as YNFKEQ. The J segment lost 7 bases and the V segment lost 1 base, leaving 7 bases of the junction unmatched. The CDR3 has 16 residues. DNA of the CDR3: TGTGCCAGCAGCCAAGCGGTCCTAGCGGGAGAGAATGAGCAGTTCTTC. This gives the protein CASSQAVLAGENEQFF.

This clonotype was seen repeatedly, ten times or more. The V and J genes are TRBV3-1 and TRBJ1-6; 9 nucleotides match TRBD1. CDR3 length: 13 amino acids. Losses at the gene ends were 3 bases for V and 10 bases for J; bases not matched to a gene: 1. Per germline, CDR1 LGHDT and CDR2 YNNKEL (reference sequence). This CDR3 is CASSQTGGSPLHF. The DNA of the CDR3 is TGTGCCAGCAGCCAGACAGGGGGATCACCCCTCCACTTT.

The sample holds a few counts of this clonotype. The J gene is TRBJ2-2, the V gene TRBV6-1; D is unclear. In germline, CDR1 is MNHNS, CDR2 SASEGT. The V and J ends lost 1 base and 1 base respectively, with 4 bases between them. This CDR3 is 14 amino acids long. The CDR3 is CASSEVWNTGELFF. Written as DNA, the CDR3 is TGTGCCAGCAGTGAAGTCTGGAACACCGGGGAGCTGTTTTTT.

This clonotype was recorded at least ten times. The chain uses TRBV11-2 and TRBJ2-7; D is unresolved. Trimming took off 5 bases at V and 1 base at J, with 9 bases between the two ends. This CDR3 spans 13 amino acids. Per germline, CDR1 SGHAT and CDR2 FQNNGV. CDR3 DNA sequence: TGTGCCAGCAGCCCCCGGTGGTCCTACGAGCAGTACTTC. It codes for CASSPRWSYEQYF.

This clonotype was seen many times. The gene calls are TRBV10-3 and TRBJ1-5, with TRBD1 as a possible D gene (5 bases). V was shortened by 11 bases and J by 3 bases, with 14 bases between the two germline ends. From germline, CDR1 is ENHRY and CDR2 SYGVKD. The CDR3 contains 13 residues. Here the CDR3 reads CAGTMGNNQPQHF. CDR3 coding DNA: TGTGCCGGGACTATGGGGAACAATCAGCCCCAGCATTTT.

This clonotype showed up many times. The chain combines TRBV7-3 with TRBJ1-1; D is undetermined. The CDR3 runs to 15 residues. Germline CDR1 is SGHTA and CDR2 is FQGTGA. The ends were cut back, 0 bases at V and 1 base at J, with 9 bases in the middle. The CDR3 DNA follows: TGTGCCAGCAGCTTAACTTCGACATCGAACACTGAAGCTTTCTTT. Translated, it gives CASSLTSTSNTEAFF. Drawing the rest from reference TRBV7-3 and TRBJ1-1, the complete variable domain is GAGVSQTPSNKVTEKGKYVELRCDPISGHTALYWYRQSLGQGPEFLIYFQGTGAADDSGLPNDRFFAVRPEGSVSTLKIQRTERGDSAVYLCASSLTSTSNTEAFFGQGTRLTVV.

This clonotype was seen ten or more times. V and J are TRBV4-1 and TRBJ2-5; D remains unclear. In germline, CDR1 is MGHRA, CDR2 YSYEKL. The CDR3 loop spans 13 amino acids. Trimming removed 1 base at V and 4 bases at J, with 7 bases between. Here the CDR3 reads CASSQGEVETQYF. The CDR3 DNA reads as TGCGCCAGCAGCCAAGGAGAAGTAGAGACCCAGTACTTC.

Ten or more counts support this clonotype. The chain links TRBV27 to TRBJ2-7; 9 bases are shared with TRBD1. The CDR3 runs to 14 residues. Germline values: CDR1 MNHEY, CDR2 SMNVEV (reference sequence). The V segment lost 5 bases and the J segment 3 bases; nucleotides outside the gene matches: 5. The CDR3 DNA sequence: TGTGCCAGCAGTCCCCGGGACAGGGTCTACGAGCAGTACTTC. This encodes CASSPRDRVYEQYF.

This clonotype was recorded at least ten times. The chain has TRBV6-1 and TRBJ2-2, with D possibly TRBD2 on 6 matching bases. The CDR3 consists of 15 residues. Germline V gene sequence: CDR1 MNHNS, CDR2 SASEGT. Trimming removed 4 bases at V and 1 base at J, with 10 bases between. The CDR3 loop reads CASSVNGRNTGELFF. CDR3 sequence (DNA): TGTGCCAGCAGTGTGAACGGGAGGAACACCGGGGAGCTGTTTTTT.

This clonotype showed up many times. Written as DNA, the CDR3 is TGTGCCAGCAGCTTAGAGTGGAGCGGGGAGCTGTTTTTT. As protein: CASSLEWSGELFF. The gene calls are TRBV11-2 and TRBJ2-2; no clear D gene. Germline CDR1 is SGHAT and CDR2 is FQNNGV. Trimming cost V 0 bases and J 7 bases, with 6 bases left between them. The CDR3 has 13 residues.

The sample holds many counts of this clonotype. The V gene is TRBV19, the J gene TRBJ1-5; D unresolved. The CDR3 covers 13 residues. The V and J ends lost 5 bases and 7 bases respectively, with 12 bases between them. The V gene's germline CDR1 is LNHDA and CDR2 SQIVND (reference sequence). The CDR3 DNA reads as TGTGCCAGTAGTCCCTCCTCACGGCAGCCCCAGCATTTT. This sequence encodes CASSPSSRQPQHF.

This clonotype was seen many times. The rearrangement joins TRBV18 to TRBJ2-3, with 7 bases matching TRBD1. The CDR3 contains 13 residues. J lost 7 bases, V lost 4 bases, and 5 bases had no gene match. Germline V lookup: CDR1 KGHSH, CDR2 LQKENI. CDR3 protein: CASSLDRVNTQYF. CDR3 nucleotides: TGTGCCAGCTCACTCGACAGGGTTAATACGCAGTATTTT.

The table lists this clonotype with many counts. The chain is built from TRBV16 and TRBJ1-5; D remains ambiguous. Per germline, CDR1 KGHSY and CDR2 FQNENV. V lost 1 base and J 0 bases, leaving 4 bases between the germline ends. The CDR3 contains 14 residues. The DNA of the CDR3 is TGTGCCAGCAGCCAATTTTTTAGCAATCAGCCCCAGCATTTT. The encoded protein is CASSQFFSNQPQHF.

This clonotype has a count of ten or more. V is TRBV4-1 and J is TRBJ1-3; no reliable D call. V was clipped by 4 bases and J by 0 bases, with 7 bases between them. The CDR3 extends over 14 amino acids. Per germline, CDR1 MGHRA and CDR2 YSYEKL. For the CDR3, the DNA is TGCGCCAGCAGCCCCTTGGGCTCTGGAAACACCATATATTTT. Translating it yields CASSPLGSGNTIYF.

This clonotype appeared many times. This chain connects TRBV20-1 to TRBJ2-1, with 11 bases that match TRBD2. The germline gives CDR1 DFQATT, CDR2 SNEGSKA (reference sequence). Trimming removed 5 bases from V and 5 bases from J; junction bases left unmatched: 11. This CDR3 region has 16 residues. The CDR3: CSAALAGGPRNNEQFF. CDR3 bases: TGCAGTGCTGCTTTAGCGGGAGGGCCAAGGAACAATGAGCAGTTCTTC.

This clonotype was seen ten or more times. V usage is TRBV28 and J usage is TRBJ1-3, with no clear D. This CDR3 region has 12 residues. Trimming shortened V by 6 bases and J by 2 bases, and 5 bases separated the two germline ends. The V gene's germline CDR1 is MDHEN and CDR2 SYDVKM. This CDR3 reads CASRSAGNTIYF. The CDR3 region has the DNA TGTGCCAGCAGATCAGCTGGAAACACCATATATTTT.

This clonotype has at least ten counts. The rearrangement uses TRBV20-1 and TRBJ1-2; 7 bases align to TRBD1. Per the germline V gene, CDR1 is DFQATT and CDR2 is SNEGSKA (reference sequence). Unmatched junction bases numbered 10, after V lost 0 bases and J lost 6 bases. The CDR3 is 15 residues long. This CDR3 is CSARDLPGTDNGYTF. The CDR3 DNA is TGCAGTGCTAGAGATTTGCCGGGGACAGATAATGGCTACACCTTC.

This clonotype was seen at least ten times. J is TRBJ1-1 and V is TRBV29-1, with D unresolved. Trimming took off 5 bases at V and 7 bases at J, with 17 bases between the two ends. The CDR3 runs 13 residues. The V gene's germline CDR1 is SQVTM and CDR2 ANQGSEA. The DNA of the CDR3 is TGCAGCGTTTTCACACTGATCCAGATTGAAGCTTTCTTT. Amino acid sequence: CSVFTLIQIEAFF.